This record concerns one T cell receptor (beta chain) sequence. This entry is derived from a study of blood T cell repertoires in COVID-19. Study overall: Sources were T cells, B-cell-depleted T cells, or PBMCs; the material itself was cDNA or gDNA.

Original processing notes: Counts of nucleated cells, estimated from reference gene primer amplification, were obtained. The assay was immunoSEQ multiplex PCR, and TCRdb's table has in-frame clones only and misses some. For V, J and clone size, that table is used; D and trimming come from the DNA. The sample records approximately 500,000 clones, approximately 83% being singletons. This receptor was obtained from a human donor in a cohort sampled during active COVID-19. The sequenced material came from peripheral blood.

The CDR3 sequence is CASSQGAAVFSYEQYF. In DNA form, the CDR3 reads TGTGCCAGCAGCCAAGGGGCCGCCGTGTTCTCCTACGAGCAGTACTTC. The rearrangement uses TRBV3-1 (or the pseudogene TRBV3-2) and TRBJ2-7, with unresolved D. Trimming cost V 1 base and J 0 bases, with 13 bases left between them. The CDR3 is made up of 16 amino acids. Germline CDR1 is LGHDT and CDR2 is YNNKEL (reference sequence).